The 27 T cell receptor beta chains in this list originate from one sample, sequenced in a study of beta chain features in type 1 diabetes. Whole-study results and caveats: Moderate but significant shortening of TCRB CDR3s was recorded in all four CD4+ subsets from Type 1 diabetes patients.

These receptors' antigens are unknown. cDNA synthesis used the whole RNA isolate, giving expressed TCRB sequences. Generated by immunoSEQ multiplex PCR, the TCRdb table keeps only in-frame clones and is missing some. The sample contains a few hundred thousand clones, approximately 15% of which appear only once. The sample taken for sequencing was naive CD4+ T cells from blood. The receptors originated from a woman under 30 with type 1 diabetes.

This clone occurred a few times. Other nucleotide sequences in the sample specify the same CDR3. The rearrangement uses TRBV29-1 and TRBJ2-2; D possibly corresponds to TRBD2 (6 bases). V dropped 3 bases and J dropped 4 bases, with 21 bases sitting between them. The germline V gene has CDR1 SQVTM and CDR2 ANQGSEA. The length of the CDR3 is 17 residues. The CDR3 region has the DNA TGCAGCGTTGACCGACCTAGAGCGGGTTCGGTCACCGGGGAGCTGTTTTTT. This translates into CSVDRPRAGSVTGELFF.

Only a few counts were recorded for this clone. This sequence joins TRBV29-1 and TRBJ2-3; D may be TRBD2 (6 bases). Trimming pared 7 bases from V and 2 bases from J, leaving 13 bases between. There are 13 residues in the CDR3. Germline CDR1 and CDR2: SQVTM and ANQGSEA. The CDR3 DNA follows: TGCAGCGCACAACGGGGGACCACAGATACGCAGTATTTT. Its protein product is CSAQRGTTDTQYF.

This clone was seen a handful of times. This sequence joins TRBV2 and TRBJ2-3; 7 bases line up with TRBD1. Looked up from germline, CDR1 is SNHLY and CDR2 is FYNNEI. Unmatched junction bases numbered 8, after V lost 6 bases and J lost 5 bases. The CDR3 is 14 residues long. The CDR3 sequence is CASSRRQGLDTQYF. In DNA, the CDR3 is TGTGCCAGCAGCCGACGACAGGGTTTAGATACGCAGTATTTT.

This clone was seen a handful of times. This chain joins TRBV28 and TRBJ2-5; D is undetermined. Looked up from germline, CDR1 is MDHEN and CDR2 is SYDVKM. Trimming removed 6 bases at V and 8 bases at J, with 10 bases between. The CDR3 length is 11 residues. The CDR3 loop is CASRSAYTQYF. The CDR3 DNA is TGTGCCAGCAGATCCGCCTATACCCAGTACTTC.

This clone was found a few times. The rearrangement uses TRBV12-5 and TRBJ2-3, with D tentatively TRBD1 (6 bases). The germline CDR1 and CDR2 sequences are LGHNT and FRNRAP. This CDR3 contains 13 residues. Trimming took off 6 bases at V and 5 bases at J, with 12 bases between the two ends. CDR3 residues: CASGQGVVDTQYF. The DNA of the CDR3 is TGTGCTAGTGGACAGGGAGTAGTAGATACGCAGTATTTT.

This clone turned up a few times. The rearrangement links TRBV4-1 to TRBJ2-5; TRBD1 might be the D (5 bases). Germline V gives CDR1 MGHRA, CDR2 YSYEKL. The CDR3 length is 15 residues. V was pared by 3 bases and J by 2 bases, with 13 bases between. The CDR3: CASSQEQEKQETQYF. The CDR3, as DNA: TGCGCCAGCAGCCAGGAACAGGAGAAGCAAGAGACCCAGTACTTC.

This clone was counted only a few times. J is TRBJ2-7 and V is TRBV29-1; 9 bases are shared with TRBD1. Germline loops: CDR1 SQVTM, CDR2 ANQGSEA. Trimming took 7 bases from V and 3 from J; bases not matched to a gene: 4. This CDR3 comprises 12 residues. Here the CDR3 DNA reads TGCAGCGACGACAGGGGGGTCTACGAGCAGTACGTC. This translates into CSDDRGVYEQYV.

The rearrangement joins TRBV18 to TRBJ1-1, with D unclear. Germline V gene sequence: CDR1 KGHSH, CDR2 LQKENI. The CDR3 spans 16 residues. With 3 bases removed from V and 0 bases from J, the gap between germline ends came to 14 bases. CDR3 coding DNA: TGTGCCAGCTCACCGTTCGACCGGGGAATGAACACTGAAGCTTTCTTT. Amino acids: CASSPFDRGMNTEAFF.

The chain combines TRBV6-5 with TRBJ2-1, with D possibly matching TRBD1 (5 bases). The CDR3 runs to 16 residues. V lost 2 bases and J 0 bases, leaving 11 bases between the germline ends. CDR1 MNHEY and CDR2 SVGAGI come from the germline V gene. The CDR3 region is CASSYRDRASYNEQFF. The CDR3 DNA reads TGTGCCAGCAGTTACAGAGACAGAGCCTCCTACAATGAGCAGTTCTTC.

V gene TRBV30 combines with J gene TRBJ2-7, with 8 bases matching TRBD1. The CDR3 is 15 amino acids. The trim removed 8 bases at V and 4 bases at J, leaving 16 bases unmatched. CDR1 and CDR2 from the germline V gene are GTSNPN and SVGIG (reference sequence). The CDR3 protein is CAGGAGGRLFYEQYF. CDR3 sequence (DNA): TGTGCCGGAGGCGCAGGGGGCCGCTTATTTTACGAGCAGTACTTC.

The gene calls are TRBV27 and TRBJ2-3; TRBD2 matches 9 bases. This CDR3 contains 13 residues. Germline V lookup: CDR1 MNHEY, CDR2 SMNVEV (reference sequence). The trim removed 6 bases at V and 5 bases at J, leaving 3 bases unmatched. The CDR3: CASRLLAGDTQYF. CDR3 bases: TGTGCCAGCAGACTACTAGCGGGAGATACGCAGTATTTT.

This clone occurred a few times. J is TRBJ1-2 and V is TRBV7-9; tentative D call: TRBD1 (5 bases). Germline CDR1 is SEHNR and CDR2 is FQNEAQ (reference sequence). This CDR3 has 15 amino acids. Trimming pared 1 base from V and 3 bases from J, leaving 12 bases between. Written as DNA, the CDR3 is TGTGCCAGCAGCTTAGGTGCGGGGGAGGACTATGGCTACACCTTC. Amino acid sequence: CASSLGAGEDYGYTF.

This clone has more than one count but fewer than ten. The chain has TRBV6-5 and TRBJ2-3; 8 bases are shared with TRBD2. The CDR3 has 13 amino acids. Germline assignment: CDR1 MNHEY and CDR2 SVGAGI. J gave up 7 bases and V 6 bases, and 6 bases lay outside the gene matches. CDR3 sequence reads: CASRREGTNTQYF. In nucleotides, the CDR3 is TGTGCCAGCAGACGGGAGGGAACAAATACGCAGTATTTT.

This clone was seen a few times. This sequence joins TRBV6-1 and TRBJ2-1; D may be TRBD2 (6 bases). V lost 3 bases, J lost 5 bases, and 20 bases lay in between. This CDR3 spans 17 amino acids. Germline CDR1 MNHNS, CDR2 SASEGT. CDR3 sequence (DNA): TGTGCCAGCAGTGATACTGACGGGCCAACGGGGGACAATGAGCAGTTCTTC. This translates into CASSDTDGPTGDNEQFF.

V and J are TRBV5-1 and TRBJ2-5, with TRBD2 identical over 10 bases. The V gene's germline CDR1 is SGHRS and CDR2 YFSETQ. J gave up 1 base and V 2 bases, and 2 bases lay outside the gene matches. CDR3 length: 15 residues. The CDR3 coding sequence is TGCGCCAGCAGCTTCAGACTAGCGGGCCAAGAGACCCAGTACTTC. This sequence encodes CASSFRLAGQETQYF.

The chain has TRBV25-1 and TRBJ2-5; 7 bases agree with TRBD2. CDR1 MGHDK and CDR2 SYGVNS come from the germline V gene. V lost 6 bases and J lost 5; bases outside the gene matches: 6. The CDR3 contains 13 residues. CDR3 region: CASRAGAVETQYF. The CDR3, as DNA: TGTGCCAGCAGGGCGGGAGCGGTGGAGACCCAGTACTTC.

This clone was seen more than once but under ten times. This rearrangement joins TRBV28 to TRBJ2-6, with D possibly being TRBD1 (5 bases). The V gene's germline CDR1 is MDHEN and CDR2 SYDVKM. There are 15 residues in the CDR3. Trimming took 2 bases from V and 0 from J, leaving 5 bases between them. As DNA, the CDR3 is TGTGCCAGCAGTTTAGGACACTCTGGGGCCAACGTCCTGACTTTC. It encodes CASSLGHSGANVLTF.

The chain links TRBV29-1 to TRBJ2-7, with D perhaps matching TRBD2 (6 bases). V gave up 0 bases and J gave up 1 base, with 22 bases separating them. This CDR3 region has 18 residues. The germline V gene has CDR1 SQVTM and CDR2 ANQGSEA. CDR3 protein: CSVEERAGRSWGSYEQYF. The CDR3 nucleotides are TGCAGCGTTGAAGAGAGGGCAGGGAGGTCATGGGGGTCCTACGAGCAGTACTTC.

This clone was seen a handful of times. The gene calls are TRBV20-1 and TRBJ1-2; D gene ambiguous. This CDR3 spans 11 amino acids. CDR1 and CDR2 (germline): DFQATT, SNEGSKA (reference sequence). V dropped 3 bases and J dropped 7 bases, with 9 bases sitting between them. The CDR3 DNA follows: TGCAGTGCTAGTGGCAGTCCTGGCTACACCTTC. Amino acids: CSASGSPGYTF.

This clone was found a few times. The chain carries TRBV5-8 and TRBJ2-2, with 8 bases that match TRBD2. Germline CDR1 and CDR2: SGHTS and YDEGEE. V shed 1 base and J 4 bases; nucleotides not matched to a gene: 15. This CDR3 contains 19 residues. CDR3 in DNA: TGTGCCAGCAGCTTGCCACGCGGGAGGAGCCGAAGAGGCACCGGGGAGCTGTTTTTT. This encodes CASSLPRGRSRRGTGELFF. Full variable domain (outside the CDR3, taken from reference TRBV5-8 and TRBJ2-2): EAGVTQSPTHLIKTRGQQATLRCSPISGHTSVYWYQQALGLGLQFLLWYDEGEERNRGNFPPRFSGRQFPNYSSELNVNALELEDSALYLCASSLPRGRSRRGTGELFFGEGSRLTVL.

This clone was counted only a few times. The rearrangement links TRBV18 to TRBJ1-2; 7 bases line up with TRBD1. V trimming: 2 bases; J trimming: 9 bases; junction bases outside the gene matches: 6. CDR1 and CDR2 from the germline V gene are KGHSH and LQKENI. The length of the CDR3 is 13 residues. The CDR3 reads CASSPGTASSYTF. The CDR3 DNA sequence: TGTGCCAGCTCACCAGGGACAGCCTCCAGCTACACCTTC.

In this sample, this clone turned up a few times. Different DNA sequences within this sample yield the same CDR3. V gene TRBV29-1 combines with J gene TRBJ1-5, with D perhaps TRBD1 (5 bases). The V gene's germline CDR1 is SQVTM and CDR2 ANQGSEA. The ends were cut back, 6 bases at V and 4 bases at J, with 10 bases in the middle. This CDR3 is 12 amino acids long. Here the CDR3 DNA reads TGCAGCGTAGCAGGGTTAAATCAGCCCCAGCATTTT. Its translation is CSVAGLNQPQHF.

V is TRBV7-8 and J is TRBJ1-1; D possibly corresponds to TRBD1 (5 bases). V gave up 0 bases and J gave up 4 bases, with 12 bases separating them. The V gene's germline CDR1 is SGHVS and CDR2 FQNEAQ. The length of the CDR3 is 15 residues. CDR3 sequence (DNA): TGTGCCAGCAGCTTAGCGCGTGTGGGGCCCACTGAAGCTTTCTTT. It yields the protein CASSLARVGPTEAFF.

This clone was observed a few times. The V call is TRBV15, the J call TRBJ2-7; 7 bases are shared with TRBD1. Germline CDR1 reads LNHNV; CDR2 reads YYDKDF (reference sequence). CDR3 length equals 14 residues. V lost 4 bases, J lost 0 bases, and 3 bases stayed unmatched. Here the CDR3 DNA reads TGTGCCACCAGCAAAGGGACAGTCTCCTACGAGCAGTACTTC. Protein: CATSKGTVSYEQYF.

This clone was recorded a few times. V gene TRBV7-2 combines with J gene TRBJ1-1; D not certain. The CDR3 runs 13 residues. Trimming took off 3 bases at V and 7 bases at J, with 12 bases between the two ends. In germline, CDR1 is SGHTA, CDR2 FQGNSA. CDR3 protein: CASSFGHSLEAFF. The DNA of the CDR3 is TGTGCCAGCAGCTTCGGTCACAGCCTTGAAGCTTTCTTT.

This chain uses TRBV7-2 with TRBJ1-1, with TRBD1 matching 9 bases. The CDR3 covers 13 residues. J gave up 10 bases and V 3 bases, and 6 bases lay outside the gene matches. Germline V gene data show CDR1 as SGHTA and CDR2 as FQGNSA. The DNA of the CDR3 is TGTGCCAGCAGCTTTCGGGTGGGACAGGGAGCTTTCTTT. Translated, it gives CASSFRVGQGAFF.

The chain employs TRBV11-2 and TRBJ2-5; possibly TRBD1 for D (8 bases). V lost 5 bases and J 4 bases, leaving 17 bases between the germline ends. This CDR3 is built from 15 residues. Germline V gene sequence: CDR1 SGHAT, CDR2 FQNNGV. The CDR3 loop reads CASSPGQGGRETQYF. The CDR3 coding sequence is TGTGCCAGCAGCCCTGGACAGGGAGGGCGAGAGACCCAGTACTTC.